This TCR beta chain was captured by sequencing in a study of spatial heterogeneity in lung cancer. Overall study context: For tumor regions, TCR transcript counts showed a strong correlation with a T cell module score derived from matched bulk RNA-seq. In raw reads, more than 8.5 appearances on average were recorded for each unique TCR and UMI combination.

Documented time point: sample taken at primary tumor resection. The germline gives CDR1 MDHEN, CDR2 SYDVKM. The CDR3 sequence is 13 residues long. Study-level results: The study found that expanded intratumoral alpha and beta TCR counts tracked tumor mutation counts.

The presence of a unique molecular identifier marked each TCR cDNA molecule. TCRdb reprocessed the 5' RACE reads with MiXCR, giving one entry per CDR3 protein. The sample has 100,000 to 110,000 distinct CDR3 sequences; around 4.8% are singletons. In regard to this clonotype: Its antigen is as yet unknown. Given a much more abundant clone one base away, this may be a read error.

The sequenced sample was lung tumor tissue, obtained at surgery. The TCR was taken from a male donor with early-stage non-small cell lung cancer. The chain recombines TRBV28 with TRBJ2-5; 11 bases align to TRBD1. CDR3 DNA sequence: TGTGTCAGCAGGACAGGGGGCTCAGAGACCCAGTACTTC. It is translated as CVSRTGGSETQYF.